Listed here are 2 T cell receptor beta chains from one sample, sequenced in a study of blood T cell repertoires in COVID-19. Repertoires were generated with immunoSEQ multiplex PCR, while TCRdb's copy carries only in-frame clones and drops some. The sample holds 130,000 to 150,000 clones; 85% are singletons and the top ten take 3%. The sequenced sample consisted of peripheral blood. All receptors derive from a middle-aged woman with active or convalescent COVID-19.

The rearrangement joins TRBV11-2 to TRBJ2-2; 7 bases line up with TRBD2. This CDR3 comprises 18 residues. CDR1 is SGHAT, CDR2 FQNNGV, per germline. The J segment lost 3 bases and the V segment lost 1 base, leaving 11 bases of the junction unmatched. CDR3 loop: CASSLVLGGYEDTGELFF. CDR3 nucleotide sequence: TGTGCCAGCAGCTTAGTTTTGGGGGGGTACGAGGACACCGGGGAGCTGTTTTTT.

This chain joins TRBV3-1 (or the pseudogene TRBV3-2) and TRBJ1-6; D is possibly TRBD1 (5 bases). Germline V gene sequence: CDR1 LGHDT, CDR2 YNNKEL (reference sequence). This CDR3 is built from 17 residues. V lost 0 bases, J lost 7 bases, and 16 bases lay in between. The CDR3 DNA follows: TGTGCCAGCAGCCAAGATAGAGGAGGGACGGGGAATTCACCCCTCCACTTT. It translates to CASSQDRGGTGNSPLHF.